Here is one T cell receptor beta chain with its context. This sample was included in a study of blood T cell repertoires in COVID-19. On the study more broadly: Material from acute and convalescent COVID-19 was sourced from the United States, Italy and Spain. T cells, B-cell-depleted T cells, or PBMCs provided the cDNA or gDNA that served as material.

The CDR3 runs to 15 residues. With 8 bases removed from V and 8 bases from J, the gap between germline ends came to 27 bases. Looked up from germline, CDR1 is SQVTM and CDR2 is ANQGSEA. Original methodology: Counts of nucleated cells, estimated from reference gene primer amplification, were obtained. The repertoire was sequenced with immunoSEQ multiplex PCR; TCRdb's copy has only in-frame clones and lacks some. V, J and clone size are taken as reported in that table, and D and trimming were inferred from the DNA itself. In the table there are 150,000 or so clones, around 87% of which are singletons. Sequencing used peripheral blood. This sequence was found in a man of 80 years or more with acute or convalescent COVID-19. The gene calls are TRBV29-1 and TRBJ1-2; TRBD1 is a possible D gene (6 bases). The CDR3 loop reads CSYTLASQGSRGYTF. The DNA for the CDR3 is TGCAGCTACACCCTCGCTTCGCAGGGGTCGAGGGGCTACACCTTC.